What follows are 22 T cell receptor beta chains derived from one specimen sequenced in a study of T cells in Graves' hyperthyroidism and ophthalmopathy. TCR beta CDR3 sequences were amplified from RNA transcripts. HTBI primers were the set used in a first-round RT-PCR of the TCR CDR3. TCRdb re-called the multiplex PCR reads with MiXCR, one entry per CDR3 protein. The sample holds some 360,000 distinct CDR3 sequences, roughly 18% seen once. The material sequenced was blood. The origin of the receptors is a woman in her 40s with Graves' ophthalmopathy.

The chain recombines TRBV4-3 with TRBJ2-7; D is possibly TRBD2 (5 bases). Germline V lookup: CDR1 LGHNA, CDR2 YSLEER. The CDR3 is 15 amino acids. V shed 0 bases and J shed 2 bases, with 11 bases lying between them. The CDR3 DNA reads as TGCGCCAGCAGCCAAGAGCGGGCCGAACCCTACGAGCAGTACTTC. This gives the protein CASSQERAEPYEQYF.

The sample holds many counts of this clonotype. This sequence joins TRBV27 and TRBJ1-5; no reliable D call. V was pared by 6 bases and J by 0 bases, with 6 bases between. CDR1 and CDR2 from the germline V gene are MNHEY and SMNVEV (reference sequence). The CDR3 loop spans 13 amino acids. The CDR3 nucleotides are TGTGCCAGCAGCCGACTTAGCAATCAGCCCCAGCATTTT. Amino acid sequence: CASSRLSNQPQHF.

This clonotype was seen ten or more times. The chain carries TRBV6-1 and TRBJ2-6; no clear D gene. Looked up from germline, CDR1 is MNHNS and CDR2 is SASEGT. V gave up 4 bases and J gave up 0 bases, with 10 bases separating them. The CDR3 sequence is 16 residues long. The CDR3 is CASSAGPISGANVLTF. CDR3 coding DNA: TGTGCCAGCAGTGCTGGACCGATCTCTGGGGCCAACGTCCTGACTTTC.

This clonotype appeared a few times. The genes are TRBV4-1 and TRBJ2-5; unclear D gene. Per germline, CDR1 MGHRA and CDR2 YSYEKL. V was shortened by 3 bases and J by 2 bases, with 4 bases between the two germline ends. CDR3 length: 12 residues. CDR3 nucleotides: TGCGCCAGCAGCCAGCGACAAGAGACCCAGTACTTC. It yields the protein CASSQRQETQYF.

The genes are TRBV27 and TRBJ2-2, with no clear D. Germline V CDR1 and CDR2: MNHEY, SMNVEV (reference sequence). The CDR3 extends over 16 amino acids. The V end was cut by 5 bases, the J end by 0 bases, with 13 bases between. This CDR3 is CASSTPTGPNTGELFF. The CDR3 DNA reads TGTGCCAGCAGTACCCCCACCGGGCCGAACACCGGGGAGCTGTTTTTT.

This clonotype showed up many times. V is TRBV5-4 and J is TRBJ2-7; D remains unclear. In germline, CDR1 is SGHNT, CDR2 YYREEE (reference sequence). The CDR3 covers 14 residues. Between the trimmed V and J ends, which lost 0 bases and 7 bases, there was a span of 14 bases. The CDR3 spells CASSLGQDVREQYF. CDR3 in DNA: TGTGCCAGCAGCTTGGGCCAGGACGTACGAGAGCAGTACTTC.

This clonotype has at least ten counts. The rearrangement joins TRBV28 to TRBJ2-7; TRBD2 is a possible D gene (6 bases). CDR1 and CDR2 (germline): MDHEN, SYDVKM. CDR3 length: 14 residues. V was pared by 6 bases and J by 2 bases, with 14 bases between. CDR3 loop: CASSLSGPPYEQYF. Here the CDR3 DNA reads TGTGCCAGCAGCCTTAGCGGTCCCCCCTACGAGCAGTACTTC.

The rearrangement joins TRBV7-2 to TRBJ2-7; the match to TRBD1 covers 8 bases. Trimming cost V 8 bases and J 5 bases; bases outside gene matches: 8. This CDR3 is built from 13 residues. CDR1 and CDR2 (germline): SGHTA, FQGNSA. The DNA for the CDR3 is TGTGCCAGCCAGTTGTACAGGGGGAACGAGCAGTACTTC. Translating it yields CASQLYRGNEQYF.

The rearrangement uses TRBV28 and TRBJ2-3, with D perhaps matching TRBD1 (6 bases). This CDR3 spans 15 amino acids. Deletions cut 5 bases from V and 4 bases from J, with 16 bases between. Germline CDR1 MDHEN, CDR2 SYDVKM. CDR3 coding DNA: TGTGCCAGCAGTCGTCAGGACAGTCCGGCAGATACGCAGTATTTT. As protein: CASSRQDSPADTQYF.

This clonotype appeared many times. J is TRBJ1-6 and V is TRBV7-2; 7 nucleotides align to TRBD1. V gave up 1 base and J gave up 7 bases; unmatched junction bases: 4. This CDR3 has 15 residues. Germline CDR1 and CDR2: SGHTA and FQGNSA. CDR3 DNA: TGTGCCAGCAGCTTAGGACAGGGATGGAATTCACCCCTCCACTTT. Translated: CASSLGQGWNSPLHF.

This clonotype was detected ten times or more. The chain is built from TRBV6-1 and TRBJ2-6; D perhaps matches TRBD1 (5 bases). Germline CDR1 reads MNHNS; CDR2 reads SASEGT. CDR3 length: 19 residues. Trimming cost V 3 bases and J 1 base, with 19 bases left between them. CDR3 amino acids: CASSEVPGRGASGANVLTF. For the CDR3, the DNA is TGTGCCAGCAGTGAGGTCCCGGGTAGGGGCGCATCTGGGGCCAACGTCCTGACTTTC.

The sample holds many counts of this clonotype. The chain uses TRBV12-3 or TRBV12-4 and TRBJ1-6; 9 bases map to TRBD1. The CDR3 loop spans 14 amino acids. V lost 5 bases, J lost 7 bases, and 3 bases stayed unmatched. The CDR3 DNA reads TGTGCCAGCAGTCTCGGGACAGGGAATTCACCCCTCCACTTT. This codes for CASSLGTGNSPLHF.

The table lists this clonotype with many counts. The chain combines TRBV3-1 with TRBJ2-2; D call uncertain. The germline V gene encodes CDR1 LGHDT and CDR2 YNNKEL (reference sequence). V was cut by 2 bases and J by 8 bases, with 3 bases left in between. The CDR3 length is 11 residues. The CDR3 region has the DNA TGTGCCAGCAGCCAATCTGGGGAGCTGTTTTTT. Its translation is CASSQSGELFF.

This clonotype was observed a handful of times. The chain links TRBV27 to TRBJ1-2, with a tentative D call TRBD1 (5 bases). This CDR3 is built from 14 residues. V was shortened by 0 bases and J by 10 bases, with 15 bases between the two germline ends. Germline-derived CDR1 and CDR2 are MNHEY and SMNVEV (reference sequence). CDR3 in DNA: TGTGCCAGCAGTTTATCCTCAGGGACTTGGGACTACACCTTC. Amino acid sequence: CASSLSSGTWDYTF.

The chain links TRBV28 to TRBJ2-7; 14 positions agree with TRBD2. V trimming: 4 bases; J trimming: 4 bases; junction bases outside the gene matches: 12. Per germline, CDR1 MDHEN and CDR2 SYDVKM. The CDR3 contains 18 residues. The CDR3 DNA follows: TGTGCCAGCAGTTCCTCTTCGACTAGCGGGAGGGACTATTACGAGCAGTACTTC. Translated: CASSSSSTSGRDYYEQYF.

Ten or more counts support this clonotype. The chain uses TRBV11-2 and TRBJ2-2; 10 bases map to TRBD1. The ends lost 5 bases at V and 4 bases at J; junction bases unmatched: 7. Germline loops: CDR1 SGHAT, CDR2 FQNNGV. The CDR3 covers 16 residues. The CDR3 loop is CASSPSTGGFTGELFF. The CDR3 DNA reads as TGTGCCAGCAGCCCATCGACAGGGGGCTTCACCGGGGAGCTGTTTTTT.

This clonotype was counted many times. The CDR3 sequence is CASSLIGLGDSNQPQHF. The CDR3 DNA follows: TGTGCCAGCAGTTTAATCGGTCTCGGAGATAGCAATCAGCCCCAGCATTTT. The rearrangement uses TRBV28 and TRBJ1-5; D unclear. Trimming took 2 bases from V and 0 from J, leaving 14 bases between them. The CDR3 has 17 amino acids. Germline CDR1 reads MDHEN; CDR2 reads SYDVKM.

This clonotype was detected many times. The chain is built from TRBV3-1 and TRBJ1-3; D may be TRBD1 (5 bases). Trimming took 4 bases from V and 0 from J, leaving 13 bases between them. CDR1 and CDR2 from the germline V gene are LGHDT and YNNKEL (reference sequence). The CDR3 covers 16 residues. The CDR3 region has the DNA TGTGCCAGCAGCCCCACCGACAGTTACTCTGGAAACACCATATATTTT. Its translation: CASSPTDSYSGNTIYF. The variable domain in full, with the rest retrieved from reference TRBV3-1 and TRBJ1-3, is DTAVSQTPKYLVTQMGNDKSIKCEQNLGHDTMYWYKQDSKKFLKIMFSYNNKELIINETVPNRFSPKSPDKAHLNLHINSLELGDSAVYFCASSPTDSYSGNTIYFGEGSWLTVV.

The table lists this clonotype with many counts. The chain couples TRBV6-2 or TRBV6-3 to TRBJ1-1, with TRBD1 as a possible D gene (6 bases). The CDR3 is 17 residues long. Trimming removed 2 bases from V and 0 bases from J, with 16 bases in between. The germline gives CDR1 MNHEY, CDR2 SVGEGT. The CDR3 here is CASSYGGRITVNTEAFF. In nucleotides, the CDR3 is TGTGCCAGCAGTTACGGGGGGCGAATCACGGTGAACACTGAAGCTTTCTTT.

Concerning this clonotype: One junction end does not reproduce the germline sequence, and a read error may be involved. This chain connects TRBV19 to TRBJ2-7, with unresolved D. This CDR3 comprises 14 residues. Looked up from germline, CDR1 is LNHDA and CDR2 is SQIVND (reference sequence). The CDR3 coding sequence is TGTGCCAGTAGGGCGAAAGCCCGCTCCTACGAGCAGTCCTTC. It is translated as CASRAKARSYEQSF.

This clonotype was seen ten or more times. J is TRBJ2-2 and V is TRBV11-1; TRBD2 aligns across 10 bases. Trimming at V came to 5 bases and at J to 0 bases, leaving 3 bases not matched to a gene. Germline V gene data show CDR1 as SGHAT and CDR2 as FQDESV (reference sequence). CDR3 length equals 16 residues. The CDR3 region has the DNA TGTGCCAGCAGCGTTAGCGGGAGGTCGAACACCGGGGAGCTGTTTTTT. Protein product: CASSVSGRSNTGELFF.

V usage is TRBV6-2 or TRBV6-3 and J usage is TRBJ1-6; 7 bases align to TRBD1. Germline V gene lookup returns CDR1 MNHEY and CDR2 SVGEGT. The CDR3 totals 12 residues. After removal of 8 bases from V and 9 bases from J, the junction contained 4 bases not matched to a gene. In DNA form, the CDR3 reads TGTGCCAGCCGACAGGGCGGTTCACCCCTCCACTTT. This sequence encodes CASRQGGSPLHF.